The source of this T cell receptor beta chain is a study of Graves' ophthalmopathy and Graves' hyperthyroidism. Study details: Untreated patients at initial diagnosis provided peripheral blood.

Using RNA transcripts, the TCR beta CDR3 regions were amplified. HTBI primers were used in a first-round RT-PCR, which preceded a second-round multiplex PCR. TCRdb analysed the multiplex PCR reads with MiXCR anew, one entry per CDR3 protein. The data show roughly 380,000 distinct CDR3 sequences, roughly 14% seen once. Overall study findings and caveats: Thyroid clonotypes that were expanded above 0.001 frequency mostly also appeared in blood.

Diagnostic conclusions were grounded in clinical symptoms, serum thyroxine, TRAb, thyroid ultrasound and orbital computed tomography. CDR1 is LNHDA, CDR2 SQIVND, per germline (reference sequence). The V gene lost 3 bases and the J gene lost 7 bases, with 12 bases spanning the gap. This CDR3 comprises 13 residues. In this sample, this clonotype turned up many times. The antigen is undetermined. The sequenced sample was peripheral blood. This clonotype was obtained from a woman aged 18-29 years with stable Graves' hyperthyroidism. The V and J genes are TRBV19 and TRBJ1-1; a possible D gene is TRBD1 (5 bases). CDR3 amino acids: CASSMQGRGEAFF. As DNA, the CDR3 is TGTGCCAGTAGTATGCAGGGACGGGGTGAAGCTTTCTTT.